One sample yielded the 32 T cell receptor beta chains listed below, sequenced in a study of human T cells and chemical hapten exposure. Documented time point: patch test 2, 6 weeks after DPC sensitization. Treatment reported: therapeutic diphenylcyclopropenone sensitization with weekly scalp DPC. One entry per CDR3 protein, called by TCRdb with MiXCR from the RACE reads. The sample includes more than 70,000 distinct CDR3 sequences, 11% of them seen just once. The sequencing here drew on whole blood, taken in connection with sensitization to the hapten diphenylcyclopropenone (DPC). All receptors come from a man younger than 35 with alopecia areata. Some clones in this sample may be carry-over from other donors' samples.

This clonotype was counted ten times or more. The V gene is TRBV6-4, the J gene TRBJ2-1, with 14 bases lining up with TRBD2. Germline assignment: CDR1 MRHNA and CDR2 SNTAGT. This CDR3 spans 15 amino acids. V lost 2 bases and J lost 6; bases outside the gene matches: 0. CDR3 in amino acids: CASSDGLAGGNEQFF. As DNA, the CDR3 is TGTGCCAGCAGTGACGGACTAGCGGGGGGCAATGAGCAGTTCTTC.

The chain couples TRBV20-1 to TRBJ2-4, with unresolved D. The CDR3 length is 17 residues. V was clipped by 0 bases and J by 8 bases, with 23 bases between them. Looked up from germline, CDR1 is DFQATT and CDR2 is SNEGSKA (reference sequence). This CDR3 reads CSARDRVGSPVLDIQYF. The DNA for the CDR3 is TGCAGTGCTAGAGATCGGGTAGGGTCCCCGGTCCTTGACATTCAGTACTTC.

A few counts support this clonotype. The chain joins TRBV9 to TRBJ2-3; 7 positions match TRBD1. Germline CDR1 SGDLS, CDR2 YYNGEE. The CDR3 has 15 amino acids. V gave up 0 bases and J gave up 3 bases; unmatched junction bases: 4. In nucleotides, the CDR3 is TGTGCCAGCAGCGTAGATACAGGGGAAACAGATACGCAGTATTTT. Its translation is CASSVDTGETDTQYF.

This clonotype has just a few counts. The CDR3 nucleotides are TGTGCCAGCAACGGCCAAGGATACGAGCAGTACTTC. This sequence encodes CASNGQGYEQYF. The chain joins TRBV28 to TRBJ2-7; D is undetermined. V lost 7 bases and J lost 4, with 11 bases in between. CDR3 length: 12 residues. CDR1 and CDR2 from the germline V gene are MDHEN and SYDVKM.

In its sample, this clonotype was seen a few times. The genes are TRBV18 and TRBJ1-2, with 7 bases identical to TRBD1. Germline assignment: CDR1 KGHSH and CDR2 LQKENI. Trimming removed 4 bases from V and 4 bases from J; junction bases left unmatched: 3. The CDR3 is 13 amino acids. The CDR3 here is CASSLTGTYGYTF. For the CDR3, the DNA is TGTGCCAGCTCACTGACAGGGACCTATGGCTACACCTTC.

This clonotype was counted only a few times. The V gene is TRBV7-2, the J gene TRBJ2-2; D ambiguous. With 5 bases removed from V and 0 bases from J, the gap between germline ends came to 7 bases. The CDR3 length is 14 residues. Germline CDR1 and CDR2: SGHTA and FQGNSA. The chain's CDR3 is CASSPETNTGELFF. The CDR3 bases are TGTGCCAGCAGCCCTGAGACGAACACCGGGGAGCTGTTTTTT.

There are a few counts of this clonotype. V usage is TRBV3-1 and J usage is TRBJ2-2; D possibly corresponds to TRBD1 (7 bases). The V end was cut by 0 bases, the J end by 7 bases, with 15 bases between. The V gene's germline CDR1 is LGHDT and CDR2 YNNKEL (reference sequence). The CDR3 covers 16 residues. The CDR3 protein is CASSQDGTGEVGELFF. The CDR3 DNA reads TGTGCCAGCAGCCAAGACGGTACAGGGGAGGTCGGGGAGCTGTTTTTT.

The chain carries TRBV6-4 and TRBJ2-3; D is uncertain. CDR3 size: 13 residues. CDR1 and CDR2 (germline): MRHNA, SNTAGT. V lost 2 bases and J lost 4, with 7 bases in between. DNA for the CDR3: TGTGCCAGCAGTGACGGCCAGGCAGATACGCAGTATTTT. Its protein product is CASSDGQADTQYF.

As to this clonotype: It may be a read error: a sequence one base away is much more abundant. The chain couples TRBV5-1 to TRBJ2-2; D is perhaps TRBD2 (5 bases). The CDR3 contains 13 residues. Looked up from germline, CDR1 is SGHRS and CDR2 is YFSETQ. In DNA form, the CDR3 reads TGCGCCAGCAGCCGAAGAGGAGCCGGGGAGCCGTTTTTT. This translates into CASSRRGAGEPFF. The entire variable domain, with the rest obtained from reference TRBV5-1 and TRBJ2-2, is as follows: KAGVTQTPRYLIKTRGQQVTLSCSPISGHRSVSWYQQTPGQGLQFLFEYFSETQRNKGNFPGRFSGRQFSNSRSEMNVSTLELGDSALYLCASSRRGAGEPFFGEGSRLTVL.

This clonotype was recorded at least ten times. The junction shows a germline mismatch at one end, possibly a read error. This chain uses TRBV29-1 with TRBJ1-1; 7 bases agree with TRBD1. The CDR3 has 18 residues. Germline loops: CDR1 SQVTM, CDR2 ANQGSEA. CDR3 sequence: CSVQVRDRSLRLKTEAFF. As DNA, the CDR3 is TGCAGCGTCCAGGTCCGGGACAGAAGTTTGAGATTGAAAACTGAAGCTTTCTTT.

V and J are TRBV12-5 and TRBJ2-5; D is unresolved. Trimming pared 0 bases from V and 2 bases from J, leaving 16 bases between. The germline V gene has CDR1 LGHNT and CDR2 FRNRAP. The CDR3 totals 17 residues. The CDR3 region has the DNA TGTGCTAGTGGTTTGGTACTTGTTGGCAGAAAACAAGAGACCCAGTACTTC. Amino acid sequence: CASGLVLVGRKQETQYF.

V and J are TRBV4-1 and TRBJ2-1, with D possibly TRBD2 on 5 matching bases. V gave up 4 bases and J gave up 2 bases, with 12 bases separating them. The CDR3 has 15 residues. Germline CDR1 MGHRA, CDR2 YSYEKL. The CDR3 loop is CASSRELVAYNEQFF. For the CDR3, the DNA is TGCGCCAGCAGCCGAGAACTAGTGGCCTACAATGAGCAGTTCTTC.

This clonotype was observed a few times. This chain connects TRBV7-9 to TRBJ2-5; perhaps D is TRBD1 or TRBD2 (5 bases each). The germline gives CDR1 SEHNR, CDR2 FQNEAQ (reference sequence). This CDR3 region has 15 residues. The ends were cut back, 1 base at V and 2 bases at J, with 11 bases in the middle. CDR3 nucleotide sequence: TGTGCCAGCAGCTTAGAAGAGGGGCAGCAAGAGACCCAGTACTTC. This encodes CASSLEEGQQETQYF. The variable domain in full, with the rest retrieved from reference TRBV7-9 and TRBJ2-5, is DTGVSQNPRHKITKRGQNVTFRCDPISEHNRLYWYRQTLGQGPEFLTYFQNEAQLEKSRLLSDRFSAERPKGSFSTLEIQRTEQGDSAMYLCASSLEEGQQETQYFGPGTRLLVL.

V and J are TRBV18 and TRBJ2-2; possibly TRBD1 for D (6 bases). The CDR3 runs 16 residues. V was cut by 0 bases and J by 5 bases, with 13 bases left in between. Germline V gene data show CDR1 as KGHSH and CDR2 as LQKENI. CDR3 in amino acids: CASSPPPGATTGELFF. CDR3 nucleotide sequence: TGTGCCAGCTCACCACCGCCAGGGGCGACGACCGGGGAGCTGTTTTTT.

At least ten counts were recorded for this clonotype. The chain is built from TRBV7-2 and TRBJ2-2, with a tentative D call TRBD1 (5 bases). The CDR3 runs to 16 residues. V was shortened by 1 base and J by 2 bases, with 11 bases between the two germline ends. CDR1 is SGHTA, CDR2 FQGNSA, per germline. DNA for the CDR3: TGTGCCAGCAGCTTAGTTTCCGACAGAAACACCGGGGAGCTGTTTTTT. Amino acid sequence: CASSLVSDRNTGELFF.

The chain links TRBV4-3 to TRBJ2-3, with D possibly being TRBD2 (6 bases). V was shortened by 1 base and J by 2 bases, with 19 bases between the two germline ends. Germline V gene lookup returns CDR1 LGHNA and CDR2 YSLEER. This CDR3 contains 18 residues. CDR3: CASSQGFGRSGYTDTQYF. CDR3 sequence (DNA): TGCGCCAGCAGCCAAGGGTTCGGGCGTAGCGGTTACACAGATACGCAGTATTTT.

This clonotype showed up just a few times. This chain joins TRBV19 and TRBJ1-1; tentative D call: TRBD1 (5 bases). In germline, CDR1 is LNHDA, CDR2 SQIVND (reference sequence). CDR3 length: 15 amino acids. Trimming removed 5 bases at V and 1 base at J, with 14 bases between. CDR3 sequence reads: CASSSSTVANTEAFF. In DNA, the CDR3 is TGTGCCAGTAGTTCCTCGACAGTCGCGAACACTGAAGCTTTCTTT.

The chain is built from TRBV20-1 and TRBJ2-7, with a weak D call TRBD1 (5 bases). Germline CDR1 DFQATT, CDR2 SNEGSKA (reference sequence). The V and J ends lost 6 bases and 2 bases respectively, with 11 bases between them. The CDR3 sequence is 12 residues long. The CDR3 loop is CSASRAPYEQYF. In DNA form, the CDR3 reads TGCAGTGCGAGCAGGGCCCCCTACGAGCAGTACTTC.

This clonotype showed up many times. The chain joins TRBV7-2 to TRBJ2-4; the D call may be TRBD1 or TRBD2 (5 bases each). The germline V gene encodes CDR1 SGHTA and CDR2 FQGNSA. This CDR3 is 15 amino acids long. Trimming took off 5 bases at V and 1 base at J, with 12 bases between the two ends. This CDR3 is CASSLLEGAKNIQYF. In DNA, the CDR3 is TGTGCCAGCAGCCTCCTTGAGGGGGCCAAAAACATTCAGTACTTC.

This clonotype was detected many times. The chain is built from TRBV2 and TRBJ2-5; 7 bases map to TRBD1. Germline V gene lookup returns CDR1 SNHLY and CDR2 FYNNEI. V dropped 0 bases and J dropped 4; count of bases not matched to a gene: 5. The CDR3 has 15 residues. This CDR3 reads CASSEALAGGETQYF. The CDR3 region has the DNA TGTGCCAGCAGTGAAGCTTTGGCAGGGGGAGAGACCCAGTACTTC.

This clonotype was counted ten times or more. V is TRBV12-3 or TRBV12-4 and J is TRBJ2-1; 9 positions match TRBD1. The CDR3 spans 15 residues. Unmatched junction bases numbered 10, after V lost 7 bases and J lost 6 bases. As DNA, the CDR3 is TGTGCCAGCAAGATATGGGACAGGGCCACCAATGAGCAGTTCTTC. Translating gives CASKIWDRATNEQFF.

Many counts were recorded for this clonotype. J is TRBJ2-1 and V is TRBV10-3, with 7 positions matching TRBD1. The CDR3 loop spans 15 amino acids. CDR1 and CDR2 from the germline V gene are ENHRY and SYGVKD. Trimming removed 6 bases from V and 3 bases from J; junction bases left unmatched: 8. This chain's CDR3 is CAISRDSGRYNEQFF. DNA for the CDR3: TGTGCCATCAGCCGGGACAGTGGCCGCTACAATGAGCAGTTCTTC.

There are a few counts of this clonotype. The chain joins TRBV3-1 to TRBJ2-7; D perhaps matches TRBD2 (5 bases). The V end was cut by 4 bases, the J end by 7 bases, with 11 bases between. This CDR3 comprises 12 residues. Per the germline V gene, CDR1 is LGHDT and CDR2 is YNNKEL (reference sequence). The CDR3 spells CASSPRPGEQYF. Here the CDR3 DNA reads TGTGCCAGCAGCCCTAGACCGGGGGAGCAGTACTTC.

This clonotype was seen many times. V gene TRBV29-1 combines with J gene TRBJ1-2; D ambiguous. V was trimmed by 0 bases and J by 3 bases, leaving 8 bases between them. The CDR3 contains 13 residues. Germline-derived CDR1 and CDR2 are SQVTM and ANQGSEA. The CDR3 region is CSVEDGQDYGYTF. The CDR3 coding sequence is TGCAGCGTTGAAGACGGCCAGGACTATGGCTACACCTTC.

This clonotype was picked up a small number of times. This chain uses TRBV4-3 with TRBJ2-6; D unresolved. This CDR3 region has 16 residues. Germline CDR1 is LGHNA and CDR2 is YSLEER. V gave up 0 bases and J gave up 2 bases, with 8 bases separating them. The CDR3: CASSQDRRPGANVLTF. The CDR3 DNA sequence: TGCGCCAGCAGCCAAGATCGGAGACCTGGGGCCAACGTCCTGACTTTC.

This clonotype was seen only a few times. The rearrangement links TRBV4-3 to TRBJ1-1; D not certain. Germline lookup yields CDR1 LGHNA and CDR2 YSLEER. Between the trimmed V and J ends, which lost 4 bases and 0 bases, there was a span of 12 bases. This CDR3 region has 15 residues. CDR3 bases: TGCGCCAGCAGCCCCGATTCCATGGTGAACACTGAAGCTTTCTTT. Its translation: CASSPDSMVNTEAFF.

There are a few counts of this clonotype. The chain joins TRBV18 to TRBJ1-1; D remains unclear. This CDR3 contains 14 residues. Germline CDR1 is KGHSH and CDR2 is LQKENI. V was trimmed by 4 bases and J by 1 base, leaving 10 bases between them. The CDR3 coding sequence is TGTGCCAGCTCACGTCAGGCAGGGAACACTGAAGCTTTCTTT. It specifies CASSRQAGNTEAFF.

Only a few counts were recorded for this clonotype. J is TRBJ1-2 and V is TRBV12-3 or TRBV12-4; unclear D gene. This CDR3 spans 13 amino acids. V was cut by 10 bases and J by 3 bases, with 15 bases left in between. The CDR3 DNA is TGTGCCATCCAGGAGGGTTTAGACTATGGCTACACCTTC. Amino acid sequence: CAIQEGLDYGYTF.

This chain joins TRBV7-2 and TRBJ2-3; TRBD1 agrees at 11 bases. J lost 3 bases, V lost 5 bases, and 13 bases had no gene match. From germline, CDR1 is SGHTA and CDR2 FQGNSA. The CDR3 is 18 residues long. CDR3 DNA: TGTGCCAGCAGCGTACGGACAGGGGGCGAATTGGGAACAGATACGCAGTATTTT. As protein: CASSVRTGGELGTDTQYF.

This clonotype came up a few times. The chain is built from TRBV7-8 and TRBJ2-1; 10 nucleotides line up with TRBD2. V shed 1 base and J 4 bases; nucleotides not matched to a gene: 1. This CDR3 is built from 15 residues. The germline gives CDR1 SGHVS, CDR2 FQNEAQ. In nucleotides, the CDR3 is TGTGCCAGCAGCTTAGGTAGCGGGGGGTACAATGAGCAGTTCTTC. Amino acids: CASSLGSGGYNEQFF.

This clonotype was observed many times. The chain joins TRBV3-1 to TRBJ1-1; no clear D gene. CDR1 and CDR2 (germline): LGHDT, YNNKEL (reference sequence). This CDR3 is 14 amino acids long. Trimming cost V 0 bases and J 6 bases, with 11 bases left between them. The CDR3 DNA follows: TGTGCCAGCAGCCAAGACGCCGTAGGCCCTGAAGCTTTCTTT. Translating gives CASSQDAVGPEAFF.

V is TRBV2 and J is TRBJ2-6; a weak D match, TRBD1 (6 bases). V was pared by 5 bases and J by 2 bases, with 10 bases between. This CDR3 comprises 15 residues. CDR1 and CDR2 from the germline V gene are SNHLY and FYNNEI. DNA for the CDR3: TGTGCCAGCAGTCAACGACAGGCTGGGGCCAACGTCCTGACTTTC. Translation gives CASSQRQAGANVLTF.